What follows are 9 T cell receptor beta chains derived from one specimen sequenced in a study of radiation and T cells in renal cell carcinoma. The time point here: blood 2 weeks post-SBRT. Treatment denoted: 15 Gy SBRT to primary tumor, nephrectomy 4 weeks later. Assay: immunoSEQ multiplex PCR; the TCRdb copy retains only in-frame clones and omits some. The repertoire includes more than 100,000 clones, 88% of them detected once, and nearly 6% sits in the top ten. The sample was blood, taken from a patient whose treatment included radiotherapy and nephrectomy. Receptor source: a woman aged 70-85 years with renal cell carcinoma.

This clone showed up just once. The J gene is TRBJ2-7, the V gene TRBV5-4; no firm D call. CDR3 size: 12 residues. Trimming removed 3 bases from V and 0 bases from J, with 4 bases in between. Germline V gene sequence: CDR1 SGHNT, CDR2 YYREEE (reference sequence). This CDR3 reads CASSSSSYEQYF. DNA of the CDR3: TGTGCCAGCAGCTCGAGCTCCTACGAGCAGTACTTC.

The CDR3 spells CASSAPNAGGEKLFF. In nucleotides, the CDR3 is TGTGCCAGTAGTGCCCCTAACGCCGGTGGTGAAAAACTGTTTTTT. The chain is built from TRBV19 and TRBJ1-4; D is unresolved. The CDR3 is 15 amino acids. CDR1 and CDR2 from the germline V gene are LNHDA and SQIVND (reference sequence). With 5 bases removed from V and 7 bases from J, the gap between germline ends came to 17 bases.

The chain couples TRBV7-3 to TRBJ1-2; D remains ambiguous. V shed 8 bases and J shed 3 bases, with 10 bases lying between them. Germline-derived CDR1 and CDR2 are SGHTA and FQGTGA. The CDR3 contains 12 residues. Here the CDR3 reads CASASDDYGYTF. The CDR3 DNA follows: TGTGCCAGCGCGAGTGACGACTATGGCTACACCTTC.

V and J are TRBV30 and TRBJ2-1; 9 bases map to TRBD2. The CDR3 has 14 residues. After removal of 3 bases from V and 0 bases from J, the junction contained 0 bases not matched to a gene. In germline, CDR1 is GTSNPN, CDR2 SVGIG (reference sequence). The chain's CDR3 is CAWRLAGSYNEQFF. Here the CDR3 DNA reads TGTGCCTGGAGACTAGCGGGCTCCTACAATGAGCAGTTCTTC. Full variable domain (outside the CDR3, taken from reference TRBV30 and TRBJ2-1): SQTIHQWPATLVQPVGSPLSLECTVEGTSNPNLYWYRQAAGRGLQLLFYSVGIGQISSEVPQNLSASRPQDRQFILSSKKLLLSDSGFYLCAWRLAGSYNEQFFGPGTRLTVL.

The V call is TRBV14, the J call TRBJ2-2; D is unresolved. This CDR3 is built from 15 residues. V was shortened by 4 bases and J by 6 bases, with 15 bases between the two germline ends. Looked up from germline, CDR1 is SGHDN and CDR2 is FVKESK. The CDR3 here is CASSPTGPRPGELFF. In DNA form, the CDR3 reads TGTGCCAGCAGCCCAACCGGGCCCCGCCCCGGGGAGCTGTTTTTT.

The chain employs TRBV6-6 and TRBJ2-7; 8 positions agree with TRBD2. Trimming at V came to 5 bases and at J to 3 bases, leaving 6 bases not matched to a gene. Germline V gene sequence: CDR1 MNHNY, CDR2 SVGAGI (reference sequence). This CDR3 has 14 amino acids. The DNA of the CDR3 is TGTGCCAGCAGTGGGACGGGGGGGAGCTACGAGCAGTACTTC. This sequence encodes CASSGTGGSYEQYF.

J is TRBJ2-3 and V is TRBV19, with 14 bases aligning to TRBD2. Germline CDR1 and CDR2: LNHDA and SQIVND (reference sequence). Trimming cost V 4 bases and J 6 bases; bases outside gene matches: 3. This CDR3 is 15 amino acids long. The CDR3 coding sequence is TGTGCCAGTAGTACGACTAGCGGGGGGGCCGATACGCAGTATTTT. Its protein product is CASSTTSGGADTQYF.

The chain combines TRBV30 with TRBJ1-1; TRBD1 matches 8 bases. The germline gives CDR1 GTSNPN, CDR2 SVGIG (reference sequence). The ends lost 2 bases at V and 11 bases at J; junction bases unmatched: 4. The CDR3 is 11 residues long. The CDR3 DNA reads TGTGCCTGGAGTCAGGACAGGGAGGCTTTCTTT. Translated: CAWSQDREAFF. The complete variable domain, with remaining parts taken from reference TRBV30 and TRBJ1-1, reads SQTIHQWPATLVQPVGSPLSLECTVEGTSNPNLYWYRQAAGRGLQLLFYSVGIGQISSEVPQNLSASRPQDRQFILSSKKLLLSDSGFYLCAWSQDREAFFGQGTRLTVV.

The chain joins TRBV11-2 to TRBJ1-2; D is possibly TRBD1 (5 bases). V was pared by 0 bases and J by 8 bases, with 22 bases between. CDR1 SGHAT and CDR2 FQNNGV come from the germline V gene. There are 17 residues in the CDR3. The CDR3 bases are TGTGCCAGCAGCTTAGATGTAAATTGGGGCAGGGCGGGCGGCTACACCTTC. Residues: CASSLDVNWGRAGGYTF. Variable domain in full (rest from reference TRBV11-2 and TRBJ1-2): EAGVAQSPRYKIIEKRQSVAFWCNPISGHATLYWYQQILGQGPKLLIQFQNNGVVDDSQLPKDRFSAERLKGVDSTLKIQPAKLEDSAVYLCASSLDVNWGRAGGYTFGSGTRLTVV.